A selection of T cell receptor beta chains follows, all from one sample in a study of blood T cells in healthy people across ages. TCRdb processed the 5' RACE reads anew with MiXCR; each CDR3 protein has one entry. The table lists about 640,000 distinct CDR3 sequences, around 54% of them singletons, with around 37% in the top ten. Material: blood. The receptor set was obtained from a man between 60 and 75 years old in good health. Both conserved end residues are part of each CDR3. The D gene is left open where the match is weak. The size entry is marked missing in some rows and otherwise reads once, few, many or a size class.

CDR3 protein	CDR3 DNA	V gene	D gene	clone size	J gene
CASRSPRGTYEQYF	TGTGCCAGCAGGTCCCCCCGGGGGACCTACGAGCAGTACTTC	TRBV6-5	.	few	TRBJ2-7
CASSYRRAGGANEQFF	TGTGCCAGCAGTTACCGTCGAGCGGGGGGGGCGAACGAGCAGTTCTTC	TRBV6-2/TRBV6-3	TRBD2	.	TRBJ2-1
CASSLVKRRRGALPNEQFF	TGTGCCAGCAGCTTAGTGAAGAGACGGCGGGGGGCCCTCCCCAATGAGCAGTTCTTC	TRBV11-2	TRBD2	few	TRBJ2-1
CASGLLQETQYF	TGTGCTAGTGGGCTTCTGCAAGAGACCCAGTACTTC	TRBV12-5	.	.	TRBJ2-5
CASSFGQKLFF	TGTGCCAGCAGTTTTGGACAGAAACTGTTTTTT	TRBV12-3/TRBV12-4	.	few	TRBJ1-4
CASSSIGGAVYEQYF	TGTGCCAGCTCCTCTATCGGGGGGGCAGTTTACGAGCAGTACTTC	TRBV7-2	TRBD2	few	TRBJ2-7
CASSQTGRGNEQFF	TGTGCCAGCAGCCAAACCGGCCGGGGTAATGAGCAGTTCTTC	TRBV4-2	.	.	TRBJ2-1
CASSATSGGQTQYF	TGCGCCAGCAGTGCTACTAGCGGGGGACAGACCCAGTACTTC	TRBV10-2	TRBD2	.	TRBJ2-5
CASSYRLAGGPQETQYF	TGTGCCAGCAGTTACAGGCTAGCGGGGGGCCCCCAAGAGACCCAGTACTTC	TRBV6-6	TRBD2	.	TRBJ2-5
CATSDPRGNQETQYF	TGTGCCACCAGTGATCCCCGGGGCAACCAAGAGACCCAGTACTTC	TRBV24-1	.	few	TRBJ2-5
CSAPAPGQTLYEQYF	TGCAGTGCACCAGCCCCGGGACAGACCCTATACGAGCAGTACTTC	TRBV20-1	TRBD1	.	TRBJ2-7
CASSFRTGQYGYTF	TGTGCCAGCAGTTTTAGGACAGGGCAATATGGCTACACCTTC	TRBV12-3/TRBV12-4	TRBD1	.	TRBJ1-2
CASSYSSGSGYEQYF	TGTGCCAGCAGTTACTCGAGCGGTTCTGGCTACGAGCAGTACTTC	TRBV6-5	.	.	TRBJ2-7
CSARDFGSGAQYF	TGCAGTGCTAGAGATTTTGGTAGCGGGGCGCAGTATTTT	TRBV20-1	TRBD2	.	TRBJ2-3
CASSPSGTREQYF	TGTGCCAGCAGCCCCTCTGGGACTCGAGAGCAGTACTTC	TRBV3-1	.	.	TRBJ2-7
CASSFEGGLSDTQYF	TGTGCCAGCAGTTTCGAGGGGGGGCTCTCAGATACGCAGTATTTT	TRBV12-3/TRBV12-4	.	many	TRBJ2-3
CASSLGATRAQYF	TGTGCCAGCAGTTTAGGCGCCACGCGGGCGCAGTACTTC	TRBV12-3/TRBV12-4	.	once	TRBJ2-7
CASSEPGVRYEQYF	TGTGCCAGCAGTGAACCGGGGGTCCGCTACGAGCAGTACTTC	TRBV25-1	.	few	TRBJ2-7
CASSGEDRAMNTEAFF	TGCGCCAGCAGCGGCGAGGACAGGGCGATGAACACTGAAGCTTTCTTT	TRBV5-1	TRBD1	.	TRBJ1-1
CSARGVGGSQGYTF	TGCAGTGCTAGAGGAGTGGGGGGCAGTCAGGGCTACACCTTC	TRBV20-1	.	.	TRBJ1-2
CASSHLGRGGYTF	TGTGCCAGCAGCCACCTGGGCAGGGGTGGCTACACCTTC	TRBV3-1	.	few	TRBJ1-2
CASSSLRGTYNEQFF	TGTGCCAGCAGCTCTCTTCGGGGTACCTACAATGAGCAGTTCTTC	TRBV11-2	.	.	TRBJ2-1
CASSSFSGGQETQYF	TGTGCCAGCAGTTCCTTTAGCGGGGGCCAAGAGACCCAGTACTTC	TRBV27	TRBD2	.	TRBJ2-5
CASSDSGSYGYTF	TGTGCCAGCAGTGATTCGGGAAGCTATGGCTACACCTTC	TRBV2	.	.	TRBJ1-2
CASSVGPAGVETQYF	TGTGCCAGCAGCGTAGGTCCAGCGGGGGTAGAGACCCAGTACTTC	TRBV9	TRBD2	.	TRBJ2-5
CASSLISGTQETQYF	TGTGCCAGCAGCCTAATCTCCGGGACCCAAGAGACCCAGTACTTC	TRBV7-9	.	.	TRBJ2-5
CASRGGPTNEQFF	TGTGCCAGCCGGGGGGGCCCCACCAATGAGCAGTTCTTC	TRBV11-2	TRBD2	.	TRBJ2-1
CASPEPEGEYNEQFF	TGTGCTAGTCCCGAACCGGAGGGCGAGTACAATGAGCAGTTCTTC	TRBV12-5	.	.	TRBJ2-1
CASRPGSKETQYF	TGTGCCAGCAGGCCGGGTTCCAAAGAGACCCAGTACTTC	TRBV21-1	.	.	TRBJ2-5
CASSAEEKLFF	TGTGCCAGCAGCGCGGAGGAAAAACTGTTTTTT	TRBV2	.	once	TRBJ1-4
CASSLPLASGGDTQYF	TGTGCCAGCAGCCTCCCGTTGGCTAGCGGGGGCGATACGCAGTATTTT	TRBV7-2	TRBD2	.	TRBJ2-3
CSVEGQSDTQYF	TGCAGCGTTGAAGGTCAGTCAGATACGCAGTATTTT	TRBV29-1	.	.	TRBJ2-3
CASSGTGGGRFYEQYF	TGTGCCAGCAGTGGAACGGGAGGGGGCAGGTTTTACGAGCAGTACTTC	TRBV6-5	.	.	TRBJ2-7
CASSEGALYNEQFF	TGTGCCAGCAGTGAAGGGGCACTCTACAATGAGCAGTTCTTC	TRBV2	.	.	TRBJ2-1
CASIEGVGGAMTETQYF	TGTGCCAGCATCGAGGGGGTCGGGGGGGCCATGACGGAGACCCAGTACTTC	TRBV6-2/TRBV6-3	TRBD2	.	TRBJ2-5
CASKWGVRRSPLHF	TGTGCCAGCAAATGGGGAGTTCGTCGCTCACCCCTCCACTTT	TRBV27	.	few	TRBJ1-6
CASSERFGEQFF	TGCGCCAGCAGTGAGCGTTTCGGGGAGCAGTTCTTC	TRBV10-2	.	.	TRBJ2-1
CSVEGQGAREFTTDTQYF	TGCAGCGTTGAAGGTCAGGGGGCGCGGGAATTCACCACAGATACGCAGTATTTT	TRBV29-1	TRBD1	.	TRBJ2-3
CAISGLPRSTQFTDTQYF	TGTGCCATCAGTGGACTCCCACGGAGTACACAATTCACAGATACGCAGTATTTT	TRBV10-3	.	once	TRBJ2-3
CASSPAQGSSYNSPLHF	TGCGCCAGCAGCCCCGCTCAGGGGAGCTCCTATAATTCACCCCTCCACTTT	TRBV5-1	.	.	TRBJ1-6
CSAPQGETQYF	TGCAGTGCACCACAGGGGGAGACCCAGTACTTC	TRBV20-1	TRBD1	few	TRBJ2-5
CASSPKGISYNEQFF	TGTGCCAGCTCACCAAAGGGGATCTCCTACAATGAGCAGTTCTTC	TRBV18	.	.	TRBJ2-1
CSARSIGGGAAYNEQFF	TGCAGTGCTAGATCTATTGGCGGGGGGGCAGCCTACAATGAGCAGTTCTTC	TRBV20-1	TRBD2	.	TRBJ2-1
CASRPDVGAEGTDTQYF	TGTGCCAGCAGACCCGACGTGGGGGCCGAAGGCACAGATACGCAGTATTTT	TRBV12-3/TRBV12-4	.	.	TRBJ2-3
CASSQEVDSPKGQFF	TGTGCCAGCAGCCAAGAAGTCGATAGCCCCAAGGGGCAGTTCTTC	TRBV3-1	.	.	TRBJ2-1
CASSYGTGLRDIQYF	TGTGCCAGCAGTTACGGGACAGGGTTGAGGGACATTCAGTACTTC	TRBV12-3/TRBV12-4	TRBD1	many	TRBJ2-4